This TCR beta chain emerged from a study of PD-1 blockade in classical Hodgkin lymphoma. Study-level findings and limits: CD8+ TCR diversity did not rise significantly by C4D1, unlike CD4+.

Time point reported: cycle 4 day 1 (C4D1), after 6 weeks of nivolumab. Brentuximab vedotin exposure varied, and every patient relapsed after autologous stem cell transplantation. TCRdb's copy holds only in-frame clones and misses some; the assay was immunoSEQ multiplex PCR. This table holds 45,000 to 55,000 clones, approximately 76% found once. V lost 3 bases, J lost 5 bases, and 5 bases stayed unmatched. The CDR3 consists of 16 residues. The germline V gene has CDR1 SGHRS and CDR2 YFSETQ. Note on this clone: Its antigen remains unidentified.

J is TRBJ2-2 and V is TRBV5-1, with 12 bases lining up with TRBD1. The sample was peripheral blood mononuclear cells (PBMCs), taken before the fourth cycle of nivolumab. The sequence was obtained from a human donor with classical Hodgkin lymphoma. The CDR3 sequence is CASSSGQGARTGELFF. CDR3 in DNA: TGCGCCAGCAGCTCGGGACAGGGGGCGCGAACCGGGGAGCTGTTTTTT. The complete variable domain, with remaining parts taken from reference TRBV5-1 and TRBJ2-2, reads KAGVTQTPRYLIKTRGQQVTLSCSPISGHRSVSWYQQTPGQGLQFLFEYFSETQRNKGNFPGRFSGRQFSNSRSEMNVSTLELGDSALYLCASSSGQGARTGELFFGEGSRLTVL.